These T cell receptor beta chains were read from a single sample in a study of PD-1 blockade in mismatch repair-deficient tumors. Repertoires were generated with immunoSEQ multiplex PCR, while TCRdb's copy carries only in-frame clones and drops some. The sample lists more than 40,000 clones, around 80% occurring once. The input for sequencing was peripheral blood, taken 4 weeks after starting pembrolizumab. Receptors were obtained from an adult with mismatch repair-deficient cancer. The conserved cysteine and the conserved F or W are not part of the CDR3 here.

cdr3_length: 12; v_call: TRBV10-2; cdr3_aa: ASSATSGIYEQY
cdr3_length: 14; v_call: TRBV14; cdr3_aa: ASSQVLPGGTNVLT
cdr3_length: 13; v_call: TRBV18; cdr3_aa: ASSPSGVPPNEQF
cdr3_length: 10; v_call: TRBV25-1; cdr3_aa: ASSTPPGEQY
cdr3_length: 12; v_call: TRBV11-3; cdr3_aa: ASSTRTGGNEQY
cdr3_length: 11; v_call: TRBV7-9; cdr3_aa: ASSFQMGYGYT
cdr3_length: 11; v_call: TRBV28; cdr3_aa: ASSRPGRGGYT
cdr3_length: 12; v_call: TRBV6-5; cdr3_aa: ASRSQGGVGEQY
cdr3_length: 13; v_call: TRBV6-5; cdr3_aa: ASSYSTGIQETQY
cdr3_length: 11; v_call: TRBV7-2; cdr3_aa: ASSLAVVNEQF
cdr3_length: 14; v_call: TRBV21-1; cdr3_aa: ASRWRLQHARNTIY
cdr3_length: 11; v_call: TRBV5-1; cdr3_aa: ASSVLNTGELF